The TCR beta chain under discussion was sequenced for a study of T cells in Graves' hyperthyroidism and ophthalmopathy. RNA transcripts served as the template for amplifying TCR beta CDR3 regions. A set of HTBI primers served as the primers for a first-round RT-PCR of the TCR CDR3. TCRdb passed the multiplex PCR reads through MiXCR, listing each CDR3 protein once. The sample includes about 580,000 distinct CDR3 sequences, around 13% of them seen just once. There are many counts of this clonotype. V dropped 4 bases and J dropped 4 bases, with 17 bases sitting between them. Germline V gives CDR1 SGDLS, CDR2 YYNGEE. The CDR3 is 15 amino acids.

The sequenced material came from blood. The genes are TRBV9 and TRBJ1-1; D is uncertain. The clonotype originates from a woman between 25 and 40 years old with Graves' hyperthyroidism that later progressed to Graves' ophthalmopathy. The CDR3 protein is CASSLGGLSGTEAFF. CDR3 bases: TGTGCCAGCAGCCTGGGTGGGTTATCAGGCACTGAAGCTTTCTTT. The variable domain in full, completed from reference TRBV9 and TRBJ1-1, reads DSGVTQTPKHLITATGQRVTLRCSPRSGDLSVYWYQQSLDQGLQFLIQYYNGEERAKGNILERFSAQQFPDLHSELNLSSLELGDSALYFCASSLGGLSGTEAFFGQGTRLTVV.